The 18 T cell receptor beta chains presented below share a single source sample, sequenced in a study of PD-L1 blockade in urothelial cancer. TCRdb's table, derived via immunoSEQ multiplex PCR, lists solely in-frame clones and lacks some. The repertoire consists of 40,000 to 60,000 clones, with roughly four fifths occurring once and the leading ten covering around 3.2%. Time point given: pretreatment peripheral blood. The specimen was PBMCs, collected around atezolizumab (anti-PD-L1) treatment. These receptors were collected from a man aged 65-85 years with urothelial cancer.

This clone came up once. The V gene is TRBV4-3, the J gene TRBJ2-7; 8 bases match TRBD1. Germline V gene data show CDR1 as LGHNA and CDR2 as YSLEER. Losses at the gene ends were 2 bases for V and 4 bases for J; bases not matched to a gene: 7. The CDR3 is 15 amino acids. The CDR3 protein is CASSQSGQGEYEQYF. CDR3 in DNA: TGCGCCAGCAGCCAAAGTGGACAGGGAGAATACGAGCAGTACTTC.

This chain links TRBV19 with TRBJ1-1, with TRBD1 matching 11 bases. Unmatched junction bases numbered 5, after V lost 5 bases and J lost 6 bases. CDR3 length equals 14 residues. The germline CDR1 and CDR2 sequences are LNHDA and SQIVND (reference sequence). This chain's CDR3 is CASSSRTGGPEAFF. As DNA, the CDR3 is TGTGCCAGTAGTTCCAGGACAGGGGGCCCTGAAGCTTTCTTT.

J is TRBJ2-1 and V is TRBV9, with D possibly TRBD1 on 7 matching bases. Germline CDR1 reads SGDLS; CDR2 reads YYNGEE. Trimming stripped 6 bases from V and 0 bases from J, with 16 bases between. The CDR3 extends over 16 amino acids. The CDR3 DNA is TGTGCCAGCACCAGGGGGGACTCCAGCTCCTACAATGAGCAGTTCTTC. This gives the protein CASTRGDSSSYNEQFF.

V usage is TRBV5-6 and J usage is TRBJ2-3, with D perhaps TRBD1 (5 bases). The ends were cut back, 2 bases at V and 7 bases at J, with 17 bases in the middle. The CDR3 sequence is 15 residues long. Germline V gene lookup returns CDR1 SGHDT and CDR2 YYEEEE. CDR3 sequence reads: CASSLIGVGVNTQYF. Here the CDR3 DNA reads TGTGCCAGCAGCTTAATAGGGGTGGGTGTAAATACGCAGTATTTT.

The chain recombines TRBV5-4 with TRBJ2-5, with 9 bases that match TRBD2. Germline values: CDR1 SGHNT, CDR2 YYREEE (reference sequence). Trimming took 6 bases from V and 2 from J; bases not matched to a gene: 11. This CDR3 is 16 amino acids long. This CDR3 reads CASTRRGGGAQETQYF. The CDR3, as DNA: TGTGCCAGCACCCGACGTGGCGGGGGGGCACAAGAGACCCAGTACTTC. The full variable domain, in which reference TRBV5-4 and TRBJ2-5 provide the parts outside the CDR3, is ETGVTQSPTHLIKTRGQQVTLRCSSQSGHNTVSWYQQALGQGPQFIFQYYREEENGRGNFPPRFSGLQFPNYSSELNVNALELDDSALYLCASTRRGGGAQETQYFGPGTRLLVL.

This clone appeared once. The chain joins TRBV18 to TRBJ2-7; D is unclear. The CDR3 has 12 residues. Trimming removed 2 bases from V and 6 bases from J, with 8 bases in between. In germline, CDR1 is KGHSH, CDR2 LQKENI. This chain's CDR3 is CASSPSGSEQYF. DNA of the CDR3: TGTGCCAGCTCACCATCGGGTTCCGAGCAGTACTTC. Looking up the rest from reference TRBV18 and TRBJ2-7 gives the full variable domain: NAGVMQNPRHLVRRRGQEARLRCSPMKGHSHVYWYRQLPEEGLKFMVYLQKENIIDESGMPKERFSAEFPKEGPSILRIQQVVRGDSAAYFCASSPSGSEQYFGPGTRLTVT.

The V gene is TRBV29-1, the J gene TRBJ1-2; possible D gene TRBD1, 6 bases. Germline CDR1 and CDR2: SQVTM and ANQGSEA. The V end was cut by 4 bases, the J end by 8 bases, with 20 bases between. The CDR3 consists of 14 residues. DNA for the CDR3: TGCAGCGTTGCTAACAGGGTAACTCACGAGGGCTACACCTTC. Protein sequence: CSVANRVTHEGYTF.

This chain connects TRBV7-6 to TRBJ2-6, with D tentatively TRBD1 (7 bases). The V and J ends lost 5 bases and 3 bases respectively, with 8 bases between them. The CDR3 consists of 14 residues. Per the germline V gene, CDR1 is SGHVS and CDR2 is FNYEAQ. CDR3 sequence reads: CASSQGGGANVLTF. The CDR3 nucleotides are TGTGCCAGCAGCCAGGGGGGTGGGGCCAACGTCCTGACTTTC.

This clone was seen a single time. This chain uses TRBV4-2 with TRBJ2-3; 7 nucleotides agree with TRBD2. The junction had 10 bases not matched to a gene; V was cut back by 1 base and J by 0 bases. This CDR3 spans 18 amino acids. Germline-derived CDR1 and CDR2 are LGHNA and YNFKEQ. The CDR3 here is CASSQVGASGRSTDTQYF. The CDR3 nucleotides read TGTGCCAGCAGCCAAGTCGGGGCTAGCGGACGAAGCACAGATACGCAGTATTTT.

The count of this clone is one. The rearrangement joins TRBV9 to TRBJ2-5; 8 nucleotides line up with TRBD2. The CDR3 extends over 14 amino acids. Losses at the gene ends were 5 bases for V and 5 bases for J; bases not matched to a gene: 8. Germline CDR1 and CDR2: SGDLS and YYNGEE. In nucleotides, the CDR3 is TGTGCCAGCAGTCGGACGGGGGGGCTGGAGACCCAGTACTTC. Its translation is CASSRTGGLETQYF. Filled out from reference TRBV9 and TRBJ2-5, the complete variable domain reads DSGVTQTPKHLITATGQRVTLRCSPRSGDLSVYWYQQSLDQGLQFLIQYYNGEERAKGNILERFSAQQFPDLHSELNLSSLELGDSALYFCASSRTGGLETQYFGPGTRLLVL.

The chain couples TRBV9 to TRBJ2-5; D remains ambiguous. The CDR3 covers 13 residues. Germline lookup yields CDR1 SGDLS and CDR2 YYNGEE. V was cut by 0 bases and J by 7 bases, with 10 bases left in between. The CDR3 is CASSVASEGTQYF. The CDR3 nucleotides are TGTGCCAGCAGCGTAGCGAGCGAAGGGACCCAGTACTTC. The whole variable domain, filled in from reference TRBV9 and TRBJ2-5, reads DSGVTQTPKHLITATGQRVTLRCSPRSGDLSVYWYQQSLDQGLQFLIQYYNGEERAKGNILERFSAQQFPDLHSELNLSSLELGDSALYFCASSVASEGTQYFGPGTRLLVL.

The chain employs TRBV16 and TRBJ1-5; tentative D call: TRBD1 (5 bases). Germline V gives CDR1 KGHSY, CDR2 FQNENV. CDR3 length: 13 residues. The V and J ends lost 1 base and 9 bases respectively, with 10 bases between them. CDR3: CASSQYQGGPQHF. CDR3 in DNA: TGTGCCAGCAGCCAATACCAGGGTGGGCCCCAGCATTTT.

CDR3 DNA: TGTGCCAGCAGTGCTGGACAGGCCCCCTACGAGCAGTACTTC. Encoded protein: CASSAGQAPYEQYF. J is TRBJ2-7 and V is TRBV2, with 7 nucleotides matching TRBD1. Germline V gives CDR1 SNHLY, CDR2 FYNNEI. The CDR3 contains 14 residues. Trimming took 4 bases from V and 2 from J; bases not matched to a gene: 5.

CDR3 nucleotides: TGCGCCAGCAGACCCGGGACATCGAGGGATGAGCAGTTCTTC. Protein sequence: CASRPGTSRDEQFF. This chain joins TRBV5-1 and TRBJ2-1; tentative D call: TRBD1 (6 bases). Per the germline V gene, CDR1 is SGHRS and CDR2 is YFSETQ. V lost 5 bases and J lost 8, with 17 bases in between. This CDR3 spans 14 amino acids.

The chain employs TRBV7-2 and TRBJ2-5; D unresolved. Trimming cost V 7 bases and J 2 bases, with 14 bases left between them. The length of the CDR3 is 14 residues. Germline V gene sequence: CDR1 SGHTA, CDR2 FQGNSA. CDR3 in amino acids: CASTRGSGQETQYF. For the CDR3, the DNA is TGTGCCAGCACCCGAGGATCTGGACAAGAGACCCAGTACTTC. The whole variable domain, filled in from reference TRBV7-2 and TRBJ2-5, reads GAGVSQSPSNKVTEKGKDVELRCDPISGHTALYWYRQSLGQGLEFLIYFQGNSAPDKSGLPSDRFSAERTGGSVSTLTIQRTQQEDSAVYLCASTRGSGQETQYFGPGTRLLVL.

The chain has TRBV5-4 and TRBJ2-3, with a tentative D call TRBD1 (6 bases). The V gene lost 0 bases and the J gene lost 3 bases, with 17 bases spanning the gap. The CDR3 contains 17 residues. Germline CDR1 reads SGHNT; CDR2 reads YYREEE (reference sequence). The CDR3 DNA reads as TGTGCCAGCAGCTTGGGTGGGGGCCCTACTAGGACAGATACGCAGTATTTT. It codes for CASSLGGGPTRTDTQYF.

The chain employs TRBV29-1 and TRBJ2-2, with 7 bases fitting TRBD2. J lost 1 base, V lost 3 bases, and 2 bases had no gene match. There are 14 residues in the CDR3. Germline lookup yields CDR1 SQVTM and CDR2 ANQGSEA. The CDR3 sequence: CSVDAGVNTGELFF. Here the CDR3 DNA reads TGCAGCGTTGATGCGGGAGTGAACACCGGGGAGCTGTTTTTT.

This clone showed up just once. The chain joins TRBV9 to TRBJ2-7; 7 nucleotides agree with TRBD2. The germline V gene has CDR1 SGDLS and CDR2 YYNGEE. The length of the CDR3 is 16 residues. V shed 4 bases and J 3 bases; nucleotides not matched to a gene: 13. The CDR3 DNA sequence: TGTGCCAGCAGCCCTCAAGGAACAGCGGGGTACTACGAGCAGTACTTC. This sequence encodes CASSPQGTAGYYEQYF. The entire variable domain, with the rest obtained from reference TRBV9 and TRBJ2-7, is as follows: DSGVTQTPKHLITATGQRVTLRCSPRSGDLSVYWYQQSLDQGLQFLIQYYNGEERAKGNILERFSAQQFPDLHSELNLSSLELGDSALYFCASSPQGTAGYYEQYFGPGTRLTVT.